The 22 T cell receptor beta chains below come from one sample, sequenced in a study of PD-L1 blockade in urothelial cancer. The sample's time point: pretreatment peripheral blood. Assay: immunoSEQ multiplex PCR; the TCRdb copy retains only in-frame clones and omits some. The data hold 85,000 to 90,000 clones, with roughly 90% observed a single time. The specimen comprised PBMCs, sampled around atezolizumab (anti-PD-L1) treatment. Source of these receptors: an elderly woman with urothelial cancer.

V gene TRBV5-1 combines with J gene TRBJ2-1; TRBD2 aligns across 8 bases. In germline, CDR1 is SGHRS, CDR2 YFSETQ. After removal of 0 bases from V and 5 bases from J, the junction contained 7 bases not matched to a gene. CDR3 length equals 16 residues. The DNA of the CDR3 is TGCGCCAGCAGCTTGGAATCTAGCGGGCCCCACAATGAGCAGTTCTTC. Amino acids: CASSLESSGPHNEQFF.

Details on this clone: Compared with germline, one end of the junction differs, possibly owing to a read error. The chain recombines TRBV5-1 with TRBJ2-1; 7 bases map to TRBD2. This CDR3 comprises 18 residues. Germline CDR1 SGHRS, CDR2 YFSETQ. The CDR3 loop reads CASSLAGSFQRGRAKTVF. CDR3 nucleotides: TGCGCCAGCAGCTTGGCAGGGTCCTTTCAACGGGGGAGGGCCAAAACGGTCTTC.

The chain is built from TRBV27 and TRBJ2-1; D is ambiguous. This CDR3 spans 13 amino acids. Trimming removed 5 bases from V and 10 bases from J, with 15 bases in between. CDR1 and CDR2 from the germline V gene are MNHEY and SMNVEV (reference sequence). The CDR3 bases are TGTGCCAGCAGTCAGCTAGACCACCGGGAGCAGTTCTTC. It yields the protein CASSQLDHREQFF.

This chain links TRBV6-5 with TRBJ2-7; no reliable D call. The CDR3 consists of 11 residues. Trimming cost V 4 bases and J 3 bases, with 4 bases left between them. CDR1 is MNHEY, CDR2 SVGAGI, per germline. CDR3 protein: CASSSNYEQYF. CDR3 DNA sequence: TGTGCCAGCAGTTCCAACTACGAGCAGTACTTC.

The chain carries TRBV30 and TRBJ1-4; 8 bases are shared with TRBD1. Germline V gives CDR1 GTSNPN, CDR2 SVGIG (reference sequence). The trim removed 0 bases at V and 11 bases at J, leaving 5 bases unmatched. The CDR3 is 13 residues long. The CDR3 region is CAWSVLDRVKLFF. CDR3 sequence (DNA): TGTGCCTGGAGTGTACTGGACAGGGTGAAACTGTTTTTT.

The chain has TRBV5-8 and TRBJ2-3, with D possibly matching TRBD2 (7 bases). The V end was cut by 4 bases, the J end by 6 bases, with 15 bases between. Germline values: CDR1 SGHTS, CDR2 YDEGEE. The CDR3 totals 14 residues. The CDR3 nucleotides read TGTGCCAGCAGCCTCCTAGGGGGGGAGGATACGCAGTATTTT. Its protein is CASSLLGGEDTQYF.

This clone occurred once. The chain combines TRBV19 with TRBJ1-2; the match to TRBD1 covers 7 bases. V lost 8 bases, J lost 2 bases, and 8 bases stayed unmatched. CDR3 length equals 14 residues. CDR1 and CDR2 from the germline V gene are LNHDA and SQIVND (reference sequence). CDR3 region: CASGRTGANYGYTF. CDR3 nucleotides: TGTGCCAGTGGCCGCACAGGGGCCAACTATGGCTACACCTTC.

This chain connects TRBV30 to TRBJ2-7; TRBD1 matches at 9 bases. The CDR3 is 13 amino acids. CDR1 and CDR2 (germline): GTSNPN, SVGIG (reference sequence). V lost 4 bases, J lost 3 bases, and 4 bases stayed unmatched. The CDR3: CAWTGQGNYEQYF. CDR3 DNA: TGTGCCTGGACAGGACAGGGGAACTACGAGCAGTACTTC.

In nucleotides, the CDR3 is TGTGCCAGCAGTTTATCGGCGGGCCCCAGGCCCTATACGCAGTATTTT. Residues: CASSLSAGPRPYTQYF. The chain employs TRBV28 and TRBJ2-3, with D possibly matching TRBD2 (5 bases). Trimming stripped 1 base from V and 7 bases from J, with 18 bases between. Germline V gene sequence: CDR1 MDHEN, CDR2 SYDVKM. The CDR3 spans 16 residues.

Here the CDR3 DNA reads TGTGCCAGCAGCTTGGACGGGGGGGGTTACACCGGGGAGCTGTTTTTT. It specifies CASSLDGGGYTGELFF. This chain connects TRBV5-6 to TRBJ2-2; 8 bases agree with TRBD2. V lost 0 bases and J lost 3; bases outside the gene matches: 4. CDR1 SGHDT and CDR2 YYEEEE come from the germline V gene. The CDR3 spans 16 residues.

This CDR3 reads CSVARGTGGETQYF. CDR3 sequence (DNA): TGCAGCGTTGCCAGGGGTACAGGGGGGGAGACCCAGTACTTC. The chain employs TRBV29-1 and TRBJ2-5; 8 bases align to TRBD1. Germline CDR1 SQVTM, CDR2 ANQGSEA. J gave up 5 bases and V 4 bases, and 9 bases lay outside the gene matches. CDR3 size: 14 residues. The full variable domain, completed using reference TRBV29-1 and TRBJ2-5, is SAVISQKPSRDICQRGTSLTIQCQVDSQVTMMFWYRQQPGQSLTLIATANQGSEATYESGFVIDKFPISRPNLTFSTLTVSNMSPEDSSIYLCSVARGTGGETQYFGPGTRLLVL.

This sequence joins TRBV7-9 and TRBJ2-3; possibly TRBD2 for D (6 bases). V was trimmed by 4 bases and J by 4 bases, leaving 6 bases between them. Germline lookup yields CDR1 SEHNR and CDR2 FQNEAQ (reference sequence). The CDR3 consists of 12 residues. CDR3 loop: CASSSGADTQYF. CDR3 nucleotide sequence: TGTGCCAGCAGCTCGGGGGCAGATACGCAGTATTTT.

The chain employs TRBV18 and TRBJ1-1; 8 bases align to TRBD1. The CDR3 extends over 14 amino acids. CDR1 and CDR2 (germline): KGHSH, LQKENI. V was pared by 4 bases and J by 1 base, with 2 bases of the junction left unmatched. This CDR3 is CASSLGQGNTEAFF. The CDR3 DNA is TGTGCCAGCTCACTCGGACAGGGGAACACTGAAGCTTTCTTT.

The chain is built from TRBV25-1 and TRBJ1-4; 10 nucleotides match TRBD1. The V gene's germline CDR1 is MGHDK and CDR2 SYGVNS. After removal of 1 base from V and 8 bases from J, the junction contained 10 bases not matched to a gene. The CDR3 extends over 17 amino acids. Here the CDR3 reads CASSESVTDRGREKLFF. The CDR3 nucleotides read TGTGCCAGCAGTGAATCAGTTACAGACAGGGGGCGAGAAAAACTGTTTTTT. The full variable domain, its missing parts supplied by reference TRBV25-1 and TRBJ1-4, is EADIYQTPRYLVIGTGKKITLECSQTMGHDKMYWYQQDPGMELHLIHYSYGVNSTEKGDLSSESTVSRIRTEHFPLTLESARPSHTSQYLCASSESVTDRGREKLFFGSGTQLSVL.

On this clone itself: Other DNA sequences within the sample encode an identical CDR3. This chain links TRBV9 with TRBJ1-2; D remains ambiguous. This CDR3 spans 13 amino acids. Trimming removed 0 bases from V and 8 bases from J, with 11 bases in between. Germline CDR1 SGDLS, CDR2 YYNGEE. This CDR3 is CASSVVEVGGYTF. The CDR3 coding sequence is TGTGCCAGCAGCGTAGTGGAGGTGGGCGGCTACACCTTC.

This chain joins TRBV19 and TRBJ2-2; perhaps TRBD2 as D (6 bases). V lost 7 bases to trimming and J lost 6 bases, with 9 bases between them. The CDR3 runs to 12 residues. CDR1 and CDR2 (germline): LNHDA, SQIVND (reference sequence). The CDR3 DNA sequence: TGTGCCAGTATGACTAGTCCCGGGGAGCTGTTTTTT. This sequence encodes CASMTSPGELFF.

This clone was seen a few times. V gene TRBV19 combines with J gene TRBJ2-1; D might be TRBD1 (5 bases). Germline V gene data show CDR1 as LNHDA and CDR2 as SQIVND (reference sequence). The CDR3 totals 15 residues. V lost 5 bases and J 1 base, leaving 12 bases between the germline ends. The CDR3 here is CASSSPRTSYNEQFF. CDR3 DNA sequence: TGTGCCAGTAGTTCCCCAAGGACATCCTACAATGAGCAGTTCTTC.

The chain is built from TRBV9 and TRBJ2-7, with D uncertain. The CDR3 is made up of 13 amino acids. The V gene's germline CDR1 is SGDLS and CDR2 YYNGEE. V shed 0 bases and J shed 3 bases, with 7 bases lying between them. The CDR3: CASSVGPDYEQYF. DNA of the CDR3: TGTGCCAGCAGCGTAGGGCCAGACTACGAGCAGTACTTC.

The chain has TRBV9 and TRBJ2-1; 7 bases map to TRBD2. The CDR3 extends over 15 amino acids. Germline loops: CDR1 SGDLS, CDR2 YYNGEE. Trimming removed 4 bases from V and 0 bases from J; junction bases left unmatched: 4. The CDR3: CASSMGGSSYNEQFF. The DNA for the CDR3 is TGTGCCAGCAGCATGGGCGGGAGCTCCTACAATGAGCAGTTCTTC.

In the case of this clone: In the same sample, other DNA sequences code for this CDR3. The chain uses TRBV5-1 and TRBJ2-7, with D maybe TRBD1 (7 bases). V shed 0 bases and J shed 6 bases, with 13 bases lying between them. The CDR3 contains 14 residues. CDR1 and CDR2 from the germline V gene are SGHRS and YFSETQ. The DNA for the CDR3 is TGCGCCAGCAGCTTGGCCGGCCAGGGGGGCGAGCAGTACTTC. The encoded protein is CASSLAGQGGEQYF. Variable domain in full (rest from reference TRBV5-1 and TRBJ2-7): KAGVTQTPRYLIKTRGQQVTLSCSPISGHRSVSWYQQTPGQGLQFLFEYFSETQRNKGNFPGRFSGRQFSNSRSEMNVSTLELGDSALYLCASSLAGQGGEQYFGPGTRLTVT.

This clone was counted only a few times. The chain is built from TRBV5-1 and TRBJ2-1; TRBD2 matches at 7 bases. CDR1 is SGHRS and CDR2 is YFSETQ in the germline V gene. This CDR3 spans 15 amino acids. After removal of 0 bases from V and 0 bases from J, the junction contained 0 bases not matched to a gene. DNA of the CDR3: TGCGCCAGCAGCTTGGGCGGGAGCTCCTACAATGAGCAGTTCTTC. Its protein product is CASSLGGSSYNEQFF.

V gene TRBV28 combines with J gene TRBJ2-1, with a tentative D call TRBD2 (5 bases). Germline loops: CDR1 MDHEN, CDR2 SYDVKM. With 6 bases removed from V and 0 bases from J, the gap between germline ends came to 15 bases. This CDR3 has 16 amino acids. Here the CDR3 reads CASRGRADGSYNEQFF. CDR3 bases: TGTGCCAGCAGGGGCAGAGCGGATGGCTCCTACAATGAGCAGTTCTTC.